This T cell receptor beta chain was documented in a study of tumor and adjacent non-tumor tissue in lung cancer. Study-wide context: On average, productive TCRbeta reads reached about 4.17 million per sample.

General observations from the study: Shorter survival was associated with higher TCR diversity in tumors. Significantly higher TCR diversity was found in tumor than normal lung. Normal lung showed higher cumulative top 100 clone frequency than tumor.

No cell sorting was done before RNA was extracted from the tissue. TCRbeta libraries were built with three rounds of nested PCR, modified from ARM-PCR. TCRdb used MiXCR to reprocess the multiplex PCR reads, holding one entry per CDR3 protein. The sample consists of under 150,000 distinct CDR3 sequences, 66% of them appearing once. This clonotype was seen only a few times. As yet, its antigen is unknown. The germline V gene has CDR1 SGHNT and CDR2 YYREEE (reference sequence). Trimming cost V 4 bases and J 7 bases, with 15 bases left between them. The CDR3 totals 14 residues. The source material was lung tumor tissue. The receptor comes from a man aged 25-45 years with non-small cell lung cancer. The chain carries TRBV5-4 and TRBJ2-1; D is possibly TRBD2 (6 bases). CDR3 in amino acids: CASSNRDSPNEQFF. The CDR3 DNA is TGTGCCAGCAGCAACCGGGACTCCCCGAATGAGCAGTTCTTC.